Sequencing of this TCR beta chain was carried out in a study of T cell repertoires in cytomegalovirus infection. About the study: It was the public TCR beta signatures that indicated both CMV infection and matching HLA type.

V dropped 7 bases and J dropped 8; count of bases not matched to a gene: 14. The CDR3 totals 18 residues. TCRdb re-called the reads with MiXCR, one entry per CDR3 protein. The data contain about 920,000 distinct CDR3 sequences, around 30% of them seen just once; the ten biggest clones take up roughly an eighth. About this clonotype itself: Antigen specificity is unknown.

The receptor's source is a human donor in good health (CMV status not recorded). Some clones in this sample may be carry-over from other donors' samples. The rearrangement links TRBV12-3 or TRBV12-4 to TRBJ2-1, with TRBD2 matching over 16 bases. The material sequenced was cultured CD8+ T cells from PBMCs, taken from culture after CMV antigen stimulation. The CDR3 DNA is TGTGCCAGCACCAACCCCGGGACTAGCGGGGGGGCCACGTATGAGCAGTTCTTC. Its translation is CASTNPGTSGGATYEQFF.